This T cell receptor beta chain was found in a study of identical twins. This clonotype has a count of ten or more. The CDR3 sequence is 12 residues long. Trimming left V 10 bases short and J 5 bases short, with 9 bases between. A single record per CDR3 protein comes from TCRdb applying MiXCR to the 5' RACE reads. The repertoire holds about 920,000 distinct CDR3 sequences, with over 9% as singletons. A further study also used this sample, focusing on yellow fever vaccine responses in identical twins.

The source is a young woman in good health. The chain employs TRBV12-3 or TRBV12-4 and TRBJ1-6; D possibly corresponds to TRBD1 (5 bases). Sequencing was done on a sample of PBMCs. The CDR3 region is CATGGDNSPLHF. For the CDR3, the DNA is TGTGCCACCGGGGGTGATAATTCACCCCTCCACTTT.